A single sample gave rise to the 24 T cell receptor beta chains below, sequenced in a study of CD8 T cells in ankylosing spondylitis. General observations from the study: Roughly eight highly homologous variants made up a TCR beta motif that seemed to typify ankylosing spondylitis blood.

These receptors' antigens are unknown. In TCRdb, the 5' RACE reads were re-called with MiXCR into one record per CDR3 protein. Of 650,000 to 800,000 distinct CDR3 sequences in the sample, roughly 19% were seen once. Specimen: blood, either unsorted or a sorted T cell fraction (not recorded which). All receptors derive from a male donor with ankylosing spondylitis.

This clonotype was counted only a few times. The chain uses TRBV7-2 and TRBJ2-3, with 9 bases fitting TRBD1. Germline CDR1 reads SGHTA; CDR2 reads FQGNSA. The CDR3 totals 14 residues. J lost 7 bases, V lost 3 bases, and 5 bases had no gene match. The CDR3 loop is CASSFSTGGNTQYF. The DNA for the CDR3 is TGTGCCAGCAGCTTCTCGACAGGGGGGAATACGCAGTATTTT.

This clonotype showed up just a few times. This chain joins TRBV5-1 and TRBJ2-3, with 9 bases matching TRBD2. Germline V gives CDR1 SGHRS, CDR2 YFSETQ. The V segment lost 1 base and the J segment 2 bases; nucleotides outside the gene matches: 2. This CDR3 has 15 amino acids. The CDR3 sequence is CASSLLAGLTDTQYF. The CDR3 DNA reads TGCGCCAGCAGCTTGCTAGCGGGGCTCACAGATACGCAGTATTTT. The variable domain in full, completed from reference TRBV5-1 and TRBJ2-3, reads KAGVTQTPRYLIKTRGQQVTLSCSPISGHRSVSWYQQTPGQGLQFLFEYFSETQRNKGNFPGRFSGRQFSNSRSEMNVSTLELGDSALYLCASSLLAGLTDTQYFGPGTRLTVL.

This clonotype was seen more than once but under ten times. The chain is built from TRBV3-1 and TRBJ2-4; 8 positions match TRBD2. The CDR3 is 16 amino acids. Unmatched junction bases numbered 13, after V lost 4 bases and J lost 8 bases. The germline V gene has CDR1 LGHDT and CDR2 YNNKEL (reference sequence). In DNA, the CDR3 is TGTGCCAGCAGCCCCCTCCCGGGGGGGGTAAGGGACATTCAGTACTTC. Translating it yields CASSPLPGGVRDIQYF.

The chain combines TRBV7-9 with TRBJ1-2; tentatively, D is TRBD1 (6 bases). This CDR3 contains 16 residues. The germline gives CDR1 SEHNR, CDR2 FQNEAQ (reference sequence). Trimming stripped 5 bases from V and 4 bases from J, with 20 bases between. The CDR3 spells CASSPRVGGAGYGYTF. In DNA form, the CDR3 reads TGTGCCAGCAGCCCACGGGTCGGGGGGGCCGGCTATGGCTACACCTTC.

The table lists this clonotype with many counts. The chain carries TRBV6-2 or TRBV6-3 and TRBJ2-7; tentatively, D is TRBD1 (5 bases). Trimming removed 6 bases at V and 1 base at J, with 16 bases between. Germline-derived CDR1 and CDR2 are MNHEY and SVGEGT. CDR3 length equals 15 residues. Here the CDR3 reads CASSYTTVTSYEQYF. CDR3 sequence (DNA): TGTGCCAGCAGCTACACGACAGTCACATCCTACGAGCAGTACTTC.

The rearrangement uses TRBV27 and TRBJ1-1, with 7 positions matching TRBD1. The CDR3 length is 11 residues. The germline gives CDR1 MNHEY, CDR2 SMNVEV (reference sequence). V lost 8 bases and J lost 6; bases outside the gene matches: 3. For the CDR3, the DNA is TGTGCCAGCGGGGACAGTGCTGAAGCTTTCTTT. Encoded protein: CASGDSAEAFF.

The chain couples TRBV3-1 to TRBJ2-7; TRBD2 matches 13 bases. This CDR3 has 15 amino acids. Germline V gene data show CDR1 as LGHDT and CDR2 as YNNKEL (reference sequence). V shed 4 bases, J shed 5 bases, and the junction held 5 bases outside the gene matches. The CDR3 region is CASSRTSGSRDEQYF. CDR3 in DNA: TGTGCCAGCAGCCGGACTAGCGGGAGTCGCGACGAGCAGTACTTC.

V usage is TRBV29-1 and J usage is TRBJ2-1, with TRBD2 identical over 13 bases. This CDR3 contains 15 residues. Germline trimming cut 8 bases from V and 2 bases from J; bases unmatched to any gene: 6. CDR1 is SQVTM, CDR2 ANQGSEA, per germline. CDR3 loop: CSHLGLAGAYNEQFF. As DNA, the CDR3 is TGCAGCCACCTCGGACTAGCGGGGGCCTACAATGAGCAGTTCTTC.

This chain uses TRBV9 with TRBJ2-3; 9 nucleotides align to TRBD2. There are 17 residues in the CDR3. Germline CDR1 SGDLS, CDR2 YYNGEE. After removal of 0 bases from V and 0 bases from J, the junction contained 5 bases not matched to a gene. The CDR3 DNA follows: TGTGCCAGCAGCGTAGAGGGCGGGGGGGCTAGCACAGATACGCAGTATTTT. Residues: CASSVEGGGASTDTQYF.

This clonotype showed up many times. The chain uses TRBV20-1 and TRBJ2-1, with 10 bases identical to TRBD2. V lost 7 bases, J lost 5 bases, and 8 bases stayed unmatched. Germline assignment: CDR1 DFQATT and CDR2 SNEGSKA (reference sequence). This CDR3 comprises 14 residues. In DNA, the CDR3 is TGCAGTGGCCTCAAGCGGGGGGGTGACAATGAGCAGTTCTTC. Amino acids: CSGLKRGGDNEQFF.

V usage is TRBV3-1 and J usage is TRBJ2-1; TRBD2 matches 13 bases. V was clipped by 2 bases and J by 5 bases; unmatched bases: 3. Germline V lookup: CDR1 LGHDT, CDR2 YNNKEL (reference sequence). The length of the CDR3 is 16 residues. Here the CDR3 DNA reads TGTGCCAGCAGCCAATTTGGACTAGCGGGAGACAATGAGCAGTTCTTC. It encodes CASSQFGLAGDNEQFF.

This clonotype was detected only a few times. CDR3 sequence reads: CAISEPGLDGGEQYF. CDR3 sequence (DNA): TGTGCCATCAGTGAGCCAGGACTAGATGGGGGCGAGCAGTACTTC. The genes are TRBV10-3 and TRBJ2-7; TRBD2 aligns across 7 bases. The V and J ends lost 2 bases and 6 bases, in that order; junction bases with no gene match: 10. The CDR3 contains 15 residues. Germline V gene data show CDR1 as ENHRY and CDR2 as SYGVKD.

This clonotype was seen a handful of times. The chain uses TRBV5-1 and TRBJ2-1; D gene unclear. The CDR3 runs to 14 residues. Germline values: CDR1 SGHRS, CDR2 YFSETQ. Trimming removed 1 base at V and 8 bases at J, with 13 bases between. The CDR3, as DNA: TGCGCCAGCAGCTTGCTAGTTCTCTCCTATGAGCAGTTCTTC. Amino acid sequence: CASSLLVLSYEQFF. The whole variable domain, remainder taken from reference TRBV5-1 and TRBJ2-1, is KAGVTQTPRYLIKTRGQQVTLSCSPISGHRSVSWYQQTPGQGLQFLFEYFSETQRNKGNFPGRFSGRQFSNSRSEMNVSTLELGDSALYLCASSLLVLSYEQFFGPGTRLTVL.

The chain recombines TRBV5-1 with TRBJ1-5; D might be TRBD1 (6 bases). Germline assignment: CDR1 SGHRS and CDR2 YFSETQ. Deletions cut 2 bases from V and 4 bases from J, with 16 bases between. The CDR3 has 16 amino acids. DNA of the CDR3: TGCGCCAGCAGCTTTGAGTCGGGGGCGCGGAATCAGCCCCAGCATTTT. Translating gives CASSFESGARNQPQHF.

The chain is built from TRBV5-1 and TRBJ2-7; a possible D gene is TRBD1 (6 bases). Germline V gene sequence: CDR1 SGHRS, CDR2 YFSETQ. The CDR3 sequence is 15 residues long. V lost 4 bases and J lost 9, with 23 bases in between. CDR3 nucleotide sequence: TGCGCCAGCAGCCCCGACAGGTCTTCGCGGTGGGGGCAGTACTTC. Amino acid sequence: CASSPDRSSRWGQYF. The full variable domain, with the rest looked up from reference TRBV5-1 and TRBJ2-7, is KAGVTQTPRYLIKTRGQQVTLSCSPISGHRSVSWYQQTPGQGLQFLFEYFSETQRNKGNFPGRFSGRQFSNSRSEMNVSTLELGDSALYLCASSPDRSSRWGQYFGPGTRLTVT.

In its sample, this clonotype was seen a few times. The chain has TRBV3-1 and TRBJ1-1, with D unresolved. V was pared by 2 bases and J by 3 bases, with 10 bases between. Germline lookup yields CDR1 LGHDT and CDR2 YNNKEL (reference sequence). CDR3 length equals 14 residues. CDR3 DNA: TGTGCCAGCAGCCAATTCGGATTCTACACTGAAGCTTTCTTT. Translated: CASSQFGFYTEAFF.

This clonotype has only one observation. This sequence joins TRBV5-4 and TRBJ2-3, with 8 bases fitting TRBD2. Germline CDR1 reads SGHNT; CDR2 reads YYREEE (reference sequence). J was trimmed by 5 bases and V by 3 bases; bases with no gene match: 5. The CDR3 loop spans 14 amino acids. DNA for the CDR3: TGTGCCAGCAGCTCGGGGGGGGCCAGAGATACGCAGTATTTT. Amino acid sequence: CASSSGGARDTQYF.

The chain has TRBV7-3 and TRBJ2-3; possibly TRBD2 for D (6 bases). Germline V lookup: CDR1 SGHTA, CDR2 FQGTGA. This CDR3 comprises 15 residues. The V and J ends lost 3 bases and 2 bases respectively, with 12 bases between them. The CDR3 DNA reads TGTGCCAGCAGCTTTCGCGGGGCAAACACAGATACGCAGTATTTT. This codes for CASSFRGANTDTQYF.

This clonotype was found a few times. V and J are TRBV28 and TRBJ2-1; TRBD1 matches at 9 bases. In germline, CDR1 is MDHEN, CDR2 SYDVKM. The CDR3 is made up of 15 amino acids. Trimming took 5 bases from V and 3 from J; bases not matched to a gene: 5. The CDR3 coding sequence is TGTGCCAGCAGTCGGGACAGGGTGGGCTACAATGAGCAGTTCTTC. Encoded protein: CASSRDRVGYNEQFF.

This clonotype was detected only a few times. The chain is built from TRBV20-1 and TRBJ2-5; the match to TRBD2 covers 12 bases. V dropped 5 bases and J dropped 3; count of bases not matched to a gene: 7. This CDR3 has 15 residues. Germline CDR1 is DFQATT and CDR2 is SNEGSKA (reference sequence). CDR3 nucleotide sequence: TGCAGTGCTCCCCTAGCGGGGGGGTGGGAAGAGACCCAGTACTTC. This sequence encodes CSAPLAGGWEETQYF.

The chain links TRBV7-3 to TRBJ1-1; D gene ambiguous. V lost 5 bases to trimming and J lost 1 base, with 8 bases between them. CDR1 SGHTA and CDR2 FQGTGA come from the germline V gene. The CDR3 is made up of 13 amino acids. This CDR3 reads CASSPEPNTEAFF. In DNA form, the CDR3 reads TGTGCCAGCAGCCCTGAACCGAACACTGAAGCTTTCTTT.

This clonotype was seen a few times. This chain connects TRBV7-2 to TRBJ2-7, with D perhaps matching TRBD1 or TRBD2 (5 bases each). Germline V gene sequence: CDR1 SGHTA, CDR2 FQGNSA. CDR3 length: 13 amino acids. With 7 bases removed from V and 5 bases from J, the gap between germline ends came to 15 bases. The CDR3 coding sequence is TGTGCCAGCACACGGGGCTCCTGGGACGAGCAGTACTTC. It encodes CASTRGSWDEQYF.

For the CDR3, the DNA is TGTGCCAGCAGCCACGGACTAGTGGAGACCCAGTACTTC. This gives the protein CASSHGLVETQYF. V gene TRBV7-2 combines with J gene TRBJ2-5; 7 bases line up with TRBD2. The germline V gene has CDR1 SGHTA and CDR2 FQGNSA. This CDR3 spans 13 amino acids. J lost 5 bases, V lost 5 bases, and 5 bases had no gene match.

This clonotype was seen a handful of times. This chain joins TRBV5-1 and TRBJ1-5, with TRBD1 as a possible D gene (6 bases). CDR3 size: 14 residues. Per the germline V gene, CDR1 is SGHRS and CDR2 is YFSETQ. V lost 4 bases and J lost 3, with 11 bases in between. DNA of the CDR3: TGCGCCAGCAGCGTAGGGACAAACAATCAGCCCCAGCATTTT. The encoded protein is CASSVGTNNQPQHF.